This TCR beta chain is from a study of a mutant IDH1 vaccine in newly diagnosed glioma. Study background: Vaccinations, eight in total, occurred in weeks 1, 3, 5, 7, 11, 15, 19, 23. Vaccinations were initiated 4-6 weeks following radiotherapy alone, or were given together with temozolomide cycles. General study findings and limits: Variations in leading peripheral T cell clonotypes appeared to have no connection with pseudoprogression.

Germline CDR1 is LNHDA and CDR2 is SQIVND (reference sequence). V lost 3 bases to trimming and J lost 6 bases, with 13 bases between them. CDR3 size: 14 residues. The table came from immunoSEQ multiplex PCR; TCRdb's copy has only in-frame clones and leaves some out. The table records around 41,000 clones, 65% to 85% of them present only once. Points on this clone: Its antigen is unknown.

As to time point: week 11, during vaccination. Every vaccine dose comprised 300 ug of mutant IDH1 20-mer peptide plus topical imiquimod. Diagnosis in the donors showed new WHO grade 3 or 4 astrocytomas that were IDH1-mutant and ATRX-lost. The origin of this receptor is a man aged 40-50 years with glioma. This specimen consisted of PBMCs, obtained from a glioma patient whose treatment included an IDH1 peptide vaccine. The rearrangement links TRBV19 to TRBJ2-3; tentative D call: TRBD2 (6 bases). The chain's CDR3 is CASSMSGTGDTQYF. DNA of the CDR3: TGTGCCAGTAGTATGTCCGGGACTGGGGATACGCAGTATTTT.